This T cell receptor beta chain was documented in a study of cytomegalovirus exposure and HLA in healthy donors. This CDR3 has 15 residues. Germline CDR1 is LNHDA and CDR2 is SQIVND (reference sequence). V shed 6 bases and J shed 2 bases, with 14 bases lying between them. 60 Vbeta and 13 Jbeta primers were used in PCR. Clones were sequenced by immunoSEQ multiplex PCR, and TCRdb holds only the in-frame ones, with some missing. This sample has around 110,000 clones, with about four fifths found just once. On this clone itself: Its cognate antigen is unknown.

Study results and limitations: The study had only CMV serostatus as immune exposure information.

The V gene is TRBV19, the J gene TRBJ2-1; no definite D call. The specimen was PBMCs. This receptor was obtained from a young man in good health and CMV-seropositive. The CDR3 DNA follows: TGTGCCAGTAGCTCGGCGGCCTGGACCTACAATGAGCAGTTCTTC. It specifies CASSSAAWTYNEQFF.